What follows is one T cell receptor beta chain and its context. In the authors' workflow: By means of reference gene primer amplification, nucleated cell counts were estimated. Repertoires were generated with immunoSEQ multiplex PCR, while TCRdb's copy carries only in-frame clones and drops some. That table is the source of V, J and clone size, and D and trimming were worked out from the DNA. There are approximately 200,000 clones in the sample; about 88% occur only once, and less than 2% lies in the top ten. This specimen comes from a study of blood T cell repertoires in COVID-19. Study-wide context: Both acute and convalescent COVID-19 samples were obtained from the United States, Italy and Spain. T cells, B-cell-depleted T cells, or PBMCs supplied cDNA or gDNA.

V was pared by 2 bases and J by 5 bases, with 8 bases of the junction left unmatched. CDR3 length: 15 residues. Germline-derived CDR1 and CDR2 are LGHNA and YNFKEQ. This clonotype originated in a man in his 70s with acute or convalescent COVID-19. Sample: peripheral blood. This sequence joins TRBV4-2 and TRBJ1-1; TRBD1 matches 7 bases. Written as DNA, the CDR3 is TGTGCCAGCAGCCAACTTGCGACAGGGAAGACTGAAGCTTTCTTT. It encodes CASSQLATGKTEAFF.